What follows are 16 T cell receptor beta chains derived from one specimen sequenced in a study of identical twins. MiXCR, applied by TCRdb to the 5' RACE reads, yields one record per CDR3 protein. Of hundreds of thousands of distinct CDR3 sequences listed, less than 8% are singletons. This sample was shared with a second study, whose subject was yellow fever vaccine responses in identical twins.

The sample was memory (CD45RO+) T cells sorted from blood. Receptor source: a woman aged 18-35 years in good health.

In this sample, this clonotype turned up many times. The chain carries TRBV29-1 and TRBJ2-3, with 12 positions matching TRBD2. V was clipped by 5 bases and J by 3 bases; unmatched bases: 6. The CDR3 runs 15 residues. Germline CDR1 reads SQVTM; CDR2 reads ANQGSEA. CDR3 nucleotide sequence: TGCAGCGTTAGGATGACTAGCGGGGGTACAGATACGCAGTATTTT. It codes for CSVRMTSGGTDTQYF.

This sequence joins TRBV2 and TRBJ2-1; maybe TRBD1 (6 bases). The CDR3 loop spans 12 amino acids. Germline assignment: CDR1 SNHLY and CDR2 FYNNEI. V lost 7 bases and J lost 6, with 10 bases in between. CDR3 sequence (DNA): TGTGCCAGCAACAGGGAACTCAATGAGCAGTTCTTC. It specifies CASNRELNEQFF. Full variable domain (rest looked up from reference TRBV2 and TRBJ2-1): EPEVTQTPSHQVTQMGQEVILRCVPISNHLYFYWYRQILGQKVEFLVSFYNNEISEKSEIFDDQFSVERPDGSNFTLKIRSTKLEDSAMYFCASNRELNEQFFGPGTRLTVL.

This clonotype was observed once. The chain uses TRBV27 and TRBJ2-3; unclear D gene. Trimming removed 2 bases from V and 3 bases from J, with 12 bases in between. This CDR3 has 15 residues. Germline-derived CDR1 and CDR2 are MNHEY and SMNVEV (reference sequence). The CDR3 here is CASSLGYTLTDTQYF. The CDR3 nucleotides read TGTGCCAGCAGTTTAGGGTATACCTTGACAGATACGCAGTATTTT.

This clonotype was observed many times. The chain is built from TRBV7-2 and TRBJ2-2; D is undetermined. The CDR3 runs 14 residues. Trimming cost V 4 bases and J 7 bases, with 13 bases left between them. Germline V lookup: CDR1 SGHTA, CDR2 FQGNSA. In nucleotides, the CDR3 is TGTGCCAGCAGCTCTGGTGAGGTAGTCGGGGAGCTGTTTTTT. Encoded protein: CASSSGEVVGELFF.

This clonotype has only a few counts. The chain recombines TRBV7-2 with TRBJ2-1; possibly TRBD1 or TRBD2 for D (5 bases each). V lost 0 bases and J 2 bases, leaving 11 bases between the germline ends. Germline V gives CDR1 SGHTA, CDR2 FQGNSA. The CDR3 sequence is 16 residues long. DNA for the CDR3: TGTGCCAGCAGCTTAGCCGTCGGGGCCACCTACAATGAGCAGTTCTTC. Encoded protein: CASSLAVGATYNEQFF. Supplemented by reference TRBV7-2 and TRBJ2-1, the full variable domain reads GAGVSQSPSNKVTEKGKDVELRCDPISGHTALYWYRQSLGQGLEFLIYFQGNSAPDKSGLPSDRFSAERTGGSVSTLTIQRTQQEDSAVYLCASSLAVGATYNEQFFGPGTRLTVL.

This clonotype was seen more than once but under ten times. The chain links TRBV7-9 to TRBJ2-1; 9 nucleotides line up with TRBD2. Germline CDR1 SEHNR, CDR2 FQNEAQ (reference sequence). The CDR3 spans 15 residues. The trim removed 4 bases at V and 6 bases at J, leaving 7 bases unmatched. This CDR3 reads CASSSGLAIRNEQFF. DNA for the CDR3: TGTGCCAGCAGCTCGGGACTAGCCATCCGCAATGAGCAGTTCTTC.

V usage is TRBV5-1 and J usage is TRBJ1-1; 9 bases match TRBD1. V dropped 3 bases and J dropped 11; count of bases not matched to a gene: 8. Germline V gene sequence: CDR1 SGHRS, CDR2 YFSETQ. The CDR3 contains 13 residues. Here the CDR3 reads CASSSGQGGGAFF. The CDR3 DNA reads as TGCGCCAGCAGCTCGGGACAGGGCGGGGGGGCTTTCTTT.

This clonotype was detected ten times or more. CDR3 DNA: TGTGCCAGCAGCGTGGGACCCCGTGCTACCGTCAATGAGCAGTTCTTC. This sequence encodes CASSVGPRATVNEQFF. The genes are TRBV9 and TRBJ2-1; D tentatively reads TRBD1 or TRBD2 (5 bases each). The CDR3 is 16 amino acids. V was pared by 2 bases and J by 6 bases, with 18 bases between. CDR1 and CDR2 (germline): SGDLS, YYNGEE. Drawing the rest from reference TRBV9 and TRBJ2-1, the complete variable domain is DSGVTQTPKHLITATGQRVTLRCSPRSGDLSVYWYQQSLDQGLQFLIQYYNGEERAKGNILERFSAQQFPDLHSELNLSSLELGDSALYFCASSVGPRATVNEQFFGPGTRLTVL.

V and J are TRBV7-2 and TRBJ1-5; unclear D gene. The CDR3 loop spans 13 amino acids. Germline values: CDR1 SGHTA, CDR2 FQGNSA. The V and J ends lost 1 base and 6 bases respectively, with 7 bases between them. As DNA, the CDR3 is TGTGCCAGCAGCTTAGATATGTCTCAGCCCCAGCATTTT. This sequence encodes CASSLDMSQPQHF. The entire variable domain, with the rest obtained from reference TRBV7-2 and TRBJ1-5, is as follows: GAGVSQSPSNKVTEKGKDVELRCDPISGHTALYWYRQSLGQGLEFLIYFQGNSAPDKSGLPSDRFSAERTGGSVSTLTIQRTQQEDSAVYLCASSLDMSQPQHFGDGTRLSIL.

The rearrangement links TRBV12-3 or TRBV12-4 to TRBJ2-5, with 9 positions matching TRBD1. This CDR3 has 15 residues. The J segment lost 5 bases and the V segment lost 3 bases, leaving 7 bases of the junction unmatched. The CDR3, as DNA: TGTGCCAGCAGTTTGGGGACAGGGTTGGGGGAGACCCAGTACTTC. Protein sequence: CASSLGTGLGETQYF.

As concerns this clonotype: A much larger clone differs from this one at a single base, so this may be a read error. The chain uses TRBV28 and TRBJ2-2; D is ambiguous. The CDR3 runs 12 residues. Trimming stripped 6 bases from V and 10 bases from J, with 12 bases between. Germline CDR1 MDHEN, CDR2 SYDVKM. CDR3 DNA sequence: TGTGCCAGCAGAACATCGAGCGAGGAGCTGTTTTTT. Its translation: CASRTSSEELFF.

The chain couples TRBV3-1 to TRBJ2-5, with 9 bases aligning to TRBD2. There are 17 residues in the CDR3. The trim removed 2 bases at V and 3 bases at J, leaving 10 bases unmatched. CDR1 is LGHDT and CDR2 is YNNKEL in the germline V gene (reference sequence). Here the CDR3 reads CASSQPRETSGEETQYF. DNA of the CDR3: TGTGCCAGCAGCCAACCCCGTGAGACTAGCGGTGAAGAGACCCAGTACTTC.

CDR3 sequence: CASSSGQNNEKLFF. The DNA for the CDR3 is TGCGCCAGCAGCTCGGGACAGAATAATGAAAAACTGTTTTTT. The rearrangement joins TRBV5-1 to TRBJ1-4; 7 nucleotides align to TRBD1. Per germline, CDR1 SGHRS and CDR2 YFSETQ. V was clipped by 3 bases and J by 4 bases; unmatched bases: 3. The CDR3 sequence is 14 residues long.

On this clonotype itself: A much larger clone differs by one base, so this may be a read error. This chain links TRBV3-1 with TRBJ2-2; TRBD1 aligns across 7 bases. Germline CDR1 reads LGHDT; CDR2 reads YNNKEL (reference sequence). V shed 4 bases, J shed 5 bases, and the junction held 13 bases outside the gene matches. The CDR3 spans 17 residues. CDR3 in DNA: TGTGCCAGCAGCCTAGATAGTCAGGGGGTTCGTACCGGGGAGCTGTTTTTT. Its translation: CASSLDSQGVRTGELFF. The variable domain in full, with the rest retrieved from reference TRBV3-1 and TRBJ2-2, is DTAVSQTPKYLVTQMGNDKSIKCEQNLGHDTMYWYKQDSKKFLKIMFSYNNKELIINETVPNRFSPKSPDKAHLNLHINSLELGDSAVYFCASSLDSQGVRTGELFFGEGSRLTVL.

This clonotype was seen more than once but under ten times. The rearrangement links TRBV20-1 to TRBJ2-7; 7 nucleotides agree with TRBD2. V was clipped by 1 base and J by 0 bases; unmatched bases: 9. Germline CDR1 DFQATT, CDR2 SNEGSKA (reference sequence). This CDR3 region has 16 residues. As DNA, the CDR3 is TGCAGTGCTAGAGCCTCTAGCGGAGGTAGCTCCTACGAGCAGTACTTC. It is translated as CSARASSGGSSYEQYF.

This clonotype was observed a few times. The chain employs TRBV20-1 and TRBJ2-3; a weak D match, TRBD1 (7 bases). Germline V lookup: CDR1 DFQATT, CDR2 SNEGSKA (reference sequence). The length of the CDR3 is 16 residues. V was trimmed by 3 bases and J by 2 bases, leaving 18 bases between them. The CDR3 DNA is TGCAGTGCTAGTAAACTCCAGGGGGGTTTCACAGATACGCAGTATTTT. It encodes CSASKLQGGFTDTQYF.